This T cell receptor beta chain was captured in a study of T cells after yellow fever vaccination. At the level of the study: Fractions low in cell number were prepared with SMART-Seq v4 Ultra Low Input.

This clonotype is classed as medium-sized. Study-wide points: Researchers noted that a small share of clonotypes showed up in both CD4 and CD8 compartments. Sorting of memory subsets on day 0 yielded almost no detectable vaccine-responding clonotypes. Repertoires obtained by FACS sorting could include abundant clonotypes that entered as contaminants from the bulk population.

TCRdb called the 5' RACE reads again in MiXCR, with one record for every CDR3 protein. This sample has about 4,400 distinct CDR3 sequences, with about 7.1% found just once. V lost 3 bases to trimming and J lost 2 bases, with 7 bases between them. The CDR3 is 13 amino acids. The chain carries TRBV12-3 or TRBV12-4 and TRBJ1-1; D is unclear. The origin of this receptor is a man aged 25-45 years who received the YFV17D yellow fever vaccine. The sequences come from PBMCs, either bulk or a sorted T-cell subset (CD4+, CD8+, memory, or dextramer-sorted; not recorded which), collected 15 days after the yellow fever booster vaccination. The CDR3 nucleotides read TGTGCCAGCAGTTTTGTCTCTAACACTGAAGCTTTCTTT. Its protein is CASSFVSNTEAFF.